This TCR beta chain was sequenced in a study of response to subunit inactivated influenza vaccine. Study-wide results and limits: The authors offered the suggestion that each seasonal influenza vaccination recruits few new T cells.

Per germline, CDR1 LGHNA and CDR2 YNFKEQ. The CDR3 runs to 15 residues. J lost 2 bases, V lost 1 base, and 3 bases had no gene match. One entry per CDR3 protein, called by TCRdb with MiXCR from the RT-PCR reads. Here the sample spans around 480,000 distinct CDR3 sequences, 16% being singletons. A note on this clonotype: The antigen is not known.

The sample consisted of CD4+ T cells sorted from PBMCs, taken around 25 months after vaccination. This receptor was identified in a man between 45 and 75 years old who received an inactivated influenza vaccine. The rearrangement joins TRBV4-2 to TRBJ2-7; 9 positions match TRBD2. The CDR3 DNA follows: TGTGCCAGCAGCCAAGCGGCTAGCGGGACCTACGAGCAGTACTTC. Protein: CASSQAASGTYEQYF.